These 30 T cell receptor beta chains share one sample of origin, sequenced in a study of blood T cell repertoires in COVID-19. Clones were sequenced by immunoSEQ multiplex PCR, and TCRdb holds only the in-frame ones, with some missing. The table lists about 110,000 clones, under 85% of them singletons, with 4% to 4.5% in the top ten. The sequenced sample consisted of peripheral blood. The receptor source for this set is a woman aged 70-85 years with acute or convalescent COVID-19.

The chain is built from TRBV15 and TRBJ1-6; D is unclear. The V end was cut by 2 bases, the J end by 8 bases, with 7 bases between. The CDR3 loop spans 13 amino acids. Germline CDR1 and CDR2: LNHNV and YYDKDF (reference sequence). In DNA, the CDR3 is TGTGCCACCAGCAGACAAGTAGATTCACCCCTCCACTTT. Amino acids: CATSRQVDSPLHF.

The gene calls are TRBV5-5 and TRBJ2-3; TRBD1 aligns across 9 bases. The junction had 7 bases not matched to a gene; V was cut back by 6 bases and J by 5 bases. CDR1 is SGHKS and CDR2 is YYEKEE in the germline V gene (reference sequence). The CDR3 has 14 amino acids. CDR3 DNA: TGTGCCAGCACCATACAGGGGGCCGGAGATACGCAGTATTTT. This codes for CASTIQGAGDTQYF. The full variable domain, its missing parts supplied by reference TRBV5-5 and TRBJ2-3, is DAGVTQSPTHLIKTRGQQVTLRCSPISGHKSVSWYQQVLGQGPQFIFQYYEKEERGRGNFPDRFSARQFPNYSSELNVNALLLGDSALYLCASTIQGAGDTQYFGPGTRLTVL.

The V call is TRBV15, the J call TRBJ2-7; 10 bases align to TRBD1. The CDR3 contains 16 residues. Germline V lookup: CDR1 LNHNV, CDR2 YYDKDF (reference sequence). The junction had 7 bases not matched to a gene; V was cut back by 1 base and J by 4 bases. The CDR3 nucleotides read TGTGCCACCAGCAGAGCGGGACAGGGGCGCATGTACGAGCAGTACTTC. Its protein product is CATSRAGQGRMYEQYF. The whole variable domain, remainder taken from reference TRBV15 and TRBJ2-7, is DAMVIQNPRYQVTQFGKPVTLSCSQTLNHNVMYWYQQKSSQAPKLLFHYYDKDFNNEADTPDNFQSRRPNTSFCFLDIRSPGLGDTAMYLCATSRAGQGRMYEQYFGPGTRLTVT.

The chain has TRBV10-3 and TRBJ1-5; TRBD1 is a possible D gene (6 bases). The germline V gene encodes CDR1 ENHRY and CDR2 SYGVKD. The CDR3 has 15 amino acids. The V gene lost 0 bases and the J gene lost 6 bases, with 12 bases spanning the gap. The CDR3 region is CAISESKGDTQPQHF. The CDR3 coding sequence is TGTGCCATCAGTGAGTCAAAAGGGGACACTCAGCCCCAGCATTTT.

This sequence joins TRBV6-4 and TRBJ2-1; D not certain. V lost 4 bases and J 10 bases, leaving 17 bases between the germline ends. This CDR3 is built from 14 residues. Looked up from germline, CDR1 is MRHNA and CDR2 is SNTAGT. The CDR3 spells CASSVEFPSVEQFF. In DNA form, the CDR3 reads TGTGCCAGCAGTGTCGAGTTCCCCTCGGTGGAGCAGTTCTTC.

CDR3 DNA sequence: TGTGCCAGCATTCGACTAGCGGCAAACAATGAGCAGTTCTTC. This codes for CASIRLAANNEQFF. The chain combines TRBV6-4 with TRBJ2-1, with 9 bases aligning to TRBD2. The CDR3 is made up of 14 amino acids. Germline CDR1 is MRHNA and CDR2 is SNTAGT. V shed 7 bases, J shed 5 bases, and the junction held 6 bases outside the gene matches.

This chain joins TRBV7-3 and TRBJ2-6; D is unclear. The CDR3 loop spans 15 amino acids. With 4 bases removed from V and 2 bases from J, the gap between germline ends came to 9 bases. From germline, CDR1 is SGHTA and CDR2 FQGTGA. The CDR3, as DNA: TGTGCCAGCAGCTCTTACACCCCTGGGGCCAACGTCCTGACTTTC. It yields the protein CASSSYTPGANVLTF. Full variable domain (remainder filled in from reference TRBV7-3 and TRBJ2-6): GAGVSQTPSNKVTEKGKYVELRCDPISGHTALYWYRQSLGQGPEFLIYFQGTGAADDSGLPNDRFFAVRPEGSVSTLKIQRTERGDSAVYLCASSSYTPGANVLTFGAGSRLTVL.

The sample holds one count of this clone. CDR3 nucleotide sequence: TGTGCCAGCAGCTTAGGACTGAATGGTGGTGGAGAGACCCAGTACTTC. Protein product: CASSLGLNGGGETQYF. The chain uses TRBV7-3 and TRBJ2-5, with D tentatively TRBD2 (5 bases). CDR1 and CDR2 from the germline V gene are SGHTA and FQGTGA. The CDR3 sequence is 16 residues long. The ends were cut back, 2 bases at V and 4 bases at J, with 17 bases in the middle.

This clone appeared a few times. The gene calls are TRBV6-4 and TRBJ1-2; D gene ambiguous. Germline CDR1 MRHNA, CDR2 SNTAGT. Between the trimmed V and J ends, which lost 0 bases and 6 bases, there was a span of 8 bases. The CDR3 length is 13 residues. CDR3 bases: TGTGCCAGCAGTGACTCCTCCGTTGATGGCTACACCTTC. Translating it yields CASSDSSVDGYTF.

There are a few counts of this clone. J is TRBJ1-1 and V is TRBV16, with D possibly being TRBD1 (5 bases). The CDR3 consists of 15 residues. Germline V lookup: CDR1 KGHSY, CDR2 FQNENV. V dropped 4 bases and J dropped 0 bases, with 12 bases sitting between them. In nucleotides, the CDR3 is TGTGCCAGCAGCCCCTCGACAGTAATGAACACTGAAGCTTTCTTT. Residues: CASSPSTVMNTEAFF.

Here the CDR3 reads CAISESIGSSSGELFF. CDR3 DNA: TGTGCCATCAGTGAGTCGATCGGGAGTAGCTCCGGGGAGCTGTTTTTT. The genes are TRBV10-3 and TRBJ2-2; perhaps TRBD2 as D (6 bases). This CDR3 contains 16 residues. Trimming left V 0 bases short and J 6 bases short, with 14 bases between. Germline V gives CDR1 ENHRY, CDR2 SYGVKD.

Here the CDR3 reads CASSFRSATNEKLFF. CDR3 DNA: TGTGCCAGCAGCTTTCGGAGTGCAACTAATGAAAAACTGTTTTTT. This rearrangement joins TRBV5-8 to TRBJ1-4, with D unclear. Between the trimmed V and J ends, which lost 2 bases and 0 bases, there was a span of 8 bases. Germline V gene lookup returns CDR1 SGHTS and CDR2 YDEGEE. The CDR3 spans 15 residues.

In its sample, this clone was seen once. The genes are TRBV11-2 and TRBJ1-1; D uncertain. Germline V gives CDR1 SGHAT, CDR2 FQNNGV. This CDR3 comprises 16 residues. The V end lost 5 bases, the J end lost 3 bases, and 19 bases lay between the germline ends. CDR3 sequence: CASSPRRPREDTEAFF. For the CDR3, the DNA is TGTGCCAGCAGCCCCCGACGGCCCCGGGAGGACACTGAAGCTTTCTTT.

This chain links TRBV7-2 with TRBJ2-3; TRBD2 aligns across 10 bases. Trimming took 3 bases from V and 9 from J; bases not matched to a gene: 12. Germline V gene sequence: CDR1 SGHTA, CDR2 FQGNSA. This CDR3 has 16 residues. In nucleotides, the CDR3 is TGTGCCAGCAGCTTCTTAAGGACTAGCGGCGTAAGGACGCAGTATTTT. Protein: CASSFLRTSGVRTQYF.

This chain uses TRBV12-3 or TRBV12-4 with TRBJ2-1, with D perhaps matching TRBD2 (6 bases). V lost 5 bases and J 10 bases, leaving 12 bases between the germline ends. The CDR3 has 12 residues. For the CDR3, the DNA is TGTGCCAGCAGTGCGGGACCCCGGGAGCAGTTCTTC. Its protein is CASSAGPREQFF.

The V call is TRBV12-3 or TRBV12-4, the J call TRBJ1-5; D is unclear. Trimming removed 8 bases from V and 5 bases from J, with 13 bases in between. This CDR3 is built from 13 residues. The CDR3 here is CASSSLEDQPQHF. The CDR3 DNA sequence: TGTGCCAGCTCATCACTCGAGGATCAGCCCCAGCATTTT.

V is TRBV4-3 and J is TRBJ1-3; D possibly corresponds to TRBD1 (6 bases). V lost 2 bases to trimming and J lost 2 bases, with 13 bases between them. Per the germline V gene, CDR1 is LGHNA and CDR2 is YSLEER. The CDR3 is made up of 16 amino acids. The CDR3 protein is CASSQYSDSTGNTIYF. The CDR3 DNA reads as TGCGCCAGCAGCCAATACTCGGACAGTACTGGAAACACCATATATTTT.

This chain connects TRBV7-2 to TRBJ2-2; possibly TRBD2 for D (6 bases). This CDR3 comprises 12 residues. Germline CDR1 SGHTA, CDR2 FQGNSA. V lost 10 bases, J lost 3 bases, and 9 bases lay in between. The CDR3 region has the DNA TGTGCCACCGGCGGGGACACCGGGGAGCTGTTTTTT. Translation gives CATGGDTGELFF.

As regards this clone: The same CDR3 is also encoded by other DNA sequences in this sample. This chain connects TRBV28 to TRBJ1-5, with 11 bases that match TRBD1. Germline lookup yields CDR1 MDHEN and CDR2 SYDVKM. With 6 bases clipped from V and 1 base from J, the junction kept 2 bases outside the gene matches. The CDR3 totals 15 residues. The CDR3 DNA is TGTGCCAGCAGGGGACAGGGGGGGAGCAATCAGCCCCAGCATTTT. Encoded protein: CASRGQGGSNQPQHF.

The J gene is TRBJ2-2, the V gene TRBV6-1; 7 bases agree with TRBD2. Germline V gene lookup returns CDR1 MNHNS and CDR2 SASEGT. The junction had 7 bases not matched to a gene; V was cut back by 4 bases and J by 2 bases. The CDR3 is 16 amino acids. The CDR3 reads CASSVPAGYNTGELFF. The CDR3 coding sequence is TGTGCCAGCAGTGTCCCAGCGGGATATAACACCGGGGAGCTGTTTTTT.

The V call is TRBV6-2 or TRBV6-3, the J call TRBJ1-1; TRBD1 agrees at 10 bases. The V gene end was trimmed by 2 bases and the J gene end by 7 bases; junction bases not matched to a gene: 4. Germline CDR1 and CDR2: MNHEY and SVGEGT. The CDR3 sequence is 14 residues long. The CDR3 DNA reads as TGTGCCAGCAGTTACACAGACAGGGGGCTTGAAGCTTTCTTT. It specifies CASSYTDRGLEAFF.

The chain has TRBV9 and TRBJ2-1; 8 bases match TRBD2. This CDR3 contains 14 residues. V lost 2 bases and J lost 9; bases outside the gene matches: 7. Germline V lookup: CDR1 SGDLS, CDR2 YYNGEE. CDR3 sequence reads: CASSVGTSGGEQFF. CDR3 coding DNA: TGTGCCAGCAGCGTGGGGACTAGTGGCGGTGAGCAGTTCTTC.

CDR3 protein: CAPPESDSYEQYV. CDR3 nucleotide sequence: TGTGCCCCGCCAGAGAGCGACTCCTACGAGCAGTACGTC. This sequence joins TRBV28 and TRBJ2-7, with D unresolved. Germline V gene sequence: CDR1 MDHEN, CDR2 SYDVKM. The CDR3 loop spans 13 amino acids. Trimming removed 11 bases at V and 0 bases at J, with 14 bases between.

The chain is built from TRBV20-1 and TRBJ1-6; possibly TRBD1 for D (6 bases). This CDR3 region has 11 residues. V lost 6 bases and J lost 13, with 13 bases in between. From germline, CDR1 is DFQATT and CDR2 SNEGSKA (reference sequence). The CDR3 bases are TGCAGTGCCCGGGACACCGGCCCCCTCCACTTT. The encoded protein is CSARDTGPLHF.

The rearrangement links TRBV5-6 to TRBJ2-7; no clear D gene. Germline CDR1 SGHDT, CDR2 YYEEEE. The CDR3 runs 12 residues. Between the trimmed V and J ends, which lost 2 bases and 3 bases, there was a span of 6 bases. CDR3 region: CASSFLVYEQYF. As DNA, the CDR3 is TGTGCCAGCAGCTTTCTCGTCTACGAGCAGTACTTC.

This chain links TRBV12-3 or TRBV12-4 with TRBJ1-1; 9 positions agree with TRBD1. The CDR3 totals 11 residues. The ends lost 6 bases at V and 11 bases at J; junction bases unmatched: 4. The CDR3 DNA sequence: TGTGCCAGCAGCTCCGGGACAGGGGCTTTCTTT. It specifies CASSSGTGAFF.

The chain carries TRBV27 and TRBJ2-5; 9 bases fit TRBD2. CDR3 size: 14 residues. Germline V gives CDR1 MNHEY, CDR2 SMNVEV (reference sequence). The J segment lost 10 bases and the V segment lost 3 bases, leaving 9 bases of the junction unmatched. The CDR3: CASSFAGGRGGQYF. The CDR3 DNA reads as TGTGCCAGCAGTTTCGCGGGCGGGAGGGGTGGCCAGTACTTC.

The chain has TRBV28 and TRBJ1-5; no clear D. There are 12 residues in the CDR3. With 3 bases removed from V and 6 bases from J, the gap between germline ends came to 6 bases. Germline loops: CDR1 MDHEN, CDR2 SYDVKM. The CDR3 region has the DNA TGTGCCAGCAGTTTGGGGAGTCAGCCCCAGCATTTT. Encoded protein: CASSLGSQPQHF.

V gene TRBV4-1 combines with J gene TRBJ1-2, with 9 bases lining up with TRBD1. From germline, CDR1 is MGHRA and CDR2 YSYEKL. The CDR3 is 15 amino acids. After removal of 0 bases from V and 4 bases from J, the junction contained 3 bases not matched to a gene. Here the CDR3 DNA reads TGCGCCAGCAGCCAAGATCGGGGACAGGGCTATGGCTACACCTTC. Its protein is CASSQDRGQGYGYTF.

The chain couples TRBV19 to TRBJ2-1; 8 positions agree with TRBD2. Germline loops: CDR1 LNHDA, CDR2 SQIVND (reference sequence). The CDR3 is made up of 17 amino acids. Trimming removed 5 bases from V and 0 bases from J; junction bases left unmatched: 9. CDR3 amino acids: CASSLESGSSSYNEQFF. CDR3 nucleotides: TGTGCCAGTAGTCTCGAAAGCGGGAGTAGCTCCTACAATGAGCAGTTCTTC.